This is a list of T cell receptor beta chains from one sample in a study of cytomegalovirus exposure and HLA in healthy donors. TCRdb's copy holds only in-frame clones and misses some; the assay was immunoSEQ multiplex PCR. The data contain some 140,000 clones, roughly 80% of them seen just once; the ten biggest clones take up approximately 0.9%. Sample: PBMCs. The receptors were gathered from a man between 18 and 29 years old in good health and CMV-seronegative. The CDR3 runs from the conserved cysteine through the conserved F or W. D genes are given only for firm matches. Rows may omit the clone size; those that give it use once, few, many or a size class.

TRBD1	TRBJ1-3	TRBV9	NA	CASSAGQGAAGNTIYF	TGTGCCAGCAGCGCAGGACAGGGGGCGGCTGGAAACACCATATATTTT
NA	TRBJ1-1	TRBV27	NA	CASSLRGSTEAFF	TGTGCCAGCAGTTTAAGGGGCAGCACTGAAGCTTTCTTT
NA	TRBJ1-1	TRBV5-4	few	CASSSNPGDTEAFF	TGTGCCAGCAGCTCGAATCCGGGGGACACTGAAGCTTTCTTT
TRBD2	TRBJ2-7	TRBV14	NA	CASSPIPFSGGTHEQYF	TGTGCCAGCAGCCCAATCCCTTTTAGCGGGGGCACACACGAGCAGTACTTC
TRBD1	TRBJ2-7	TRBV30	NA	CAWSPAGGSYEQYF	TGTGCCTGGAGTCCGGCAGGGGGATCCTACGAGCAGTACTTC
NA	TRBJ1-2	TRBV6-5	NA	CASSSGWGYTF	TGTGCCAGCTCGTCAGGCTGGGGCTACACCTTC
NA	TRBJ1-1	TRBV7-9	NA	CASSLGRGRNTEAFF	TGTGCCAGCAGCTTAGGTCGGGGAAGAAACACTGAAGCTTTCTTT
NA	TRBJ1-1	TRBV27	NA	CASSTILETGINTEAFF	TGTGCCAGCAGTACAATCCTAGAGACAGGCATCAACACTGAAGCTTTCTTT
TRBD1	TRBJ2-7	TRBV6-6	NA	CASKWGTGGSHEQYF	TGTGCCAGCAAATGGGGGACAGGGGGTTCCCACGAGCAGTACTTC
TRBD1	TRBJ1-1	TRBV5-1	NA	CASSPPGGSLPEEAFF	TGCGCCAGCAGCCCGCCAGGGGGTAGTCTCCCCGAGGAAGCTTTCTTT
NA	TRBJ2-5	TRBV6-1	NA	CASVLGGPQETQYF	TGTGCCAGCGTATTGGGAGGTCCGCAAGAGACCCAGTACTTC
TRBD1	TRBJ2-6	TRBV7-3	few	CASRTGAGANVLTF	TGTGCCAGCAGGACAGGGGCTGGGGCCAACGTCCTGACTTTC
NA	TRBJ1-1	TRBV5-4	NA	CASSLGSLGNTEAFF	TGTGCCAGCAGCTTGGGTAGTCTTGGGAACACTGAAGCTTTCTTT
NA	TRBJ1-2	TRBV7-2	NA	CASSPGGRELYGYTF	TGTGCCAGCAGCCCGGGGGGCAGGGAGCTCTATGGCTACACCTTC
TRBD1	TRBJ2-2	TRBV19	NA	CASSFGTGGTGELFF	TGTGCCAGTAGTTTTGGGACAGGGGGCACCGGGGAGCTGTTTTTT
TRBD2	TRBJ2-7	TRBV10-2	NA	CASRGRGAAYEQYF	TGCGCCAGCCGGGGGAGGGGAGCGGCCTACGAGCAGTACTTC
NA	TRBJ1-3	TRBV15	NA	CATSTYYPGSGNTIYF	TGTGCCACCAGCACATATTACCCAGGCTCTGGAAACACCATATATTTT
TRBD1	TRBJ1-5	TRBV6-6	NA	CASRTRGLDQPQHF	TGTGCCAGCAGAACGAGGGGGCTCGATCAGCCCCAGCATTTT
NA	TRBJ2-4	TRBV2	NA	CASSEKSAGDQNIQYF	TGTGCCAGCAGTGAAAAGTCGGCAGGGGACCAAAACATTCAGTACTTC
TRBD1	TRBJ2-2	TRBV5-1	NA	CASSTGQGVTGELFF	TGCGCCAGCAGCACGGGACAGGGTGTCACCGGGGAGCTGTTTTTT
NA	TRBJ2-5	TRBV4-3	NA	CASSQDEGVGTQYF	TGCGCCAGCAGCCAAGATGAGGGGGTTGGGACCCAGTACTTC
TRBD1	TRBJ1-1	TRBV10-3	NA	CAISEKQGAHMNTEAFF	TGTGCCATCAGTGAGAAACAGGGGGCCCACATGAACACTGAAGCTTTCTTT
NA	TRBJ1-1	TRBV6-6	few	CASAKLNTEAFF	TGTGCCAGCGCGAAATTGAACACTGAAGCTTTCTTT
TRBD1	TRBJ1-2	TRBV19	NA	CASSTGTGSTYGYTF	TGTGCCAGTAGTACCGGGACAGGGAGTACCTATGGCTACACCTTC
TRBD1	TRBJ1-3	TRBV6-1	few	CASRTGGSSGNTIYF	TGTGCCAGCAGGACAGGGGGGAGCTCTGGAAACACCATATATTTT
TRBD1	TRBJ2-2	TRBV19	NA	CASSIRGPGELFF	TGTGCCAGTAGTATAAGGGGGCCCGGGGAGCTGTTCTTT
NA	TRBJ2-7	TRBV27	NA	CASSSGTRGYEQYF	TGTGCCAGCAGTTCCGGGACGCGGGGCTACGAGCAGTACTTC
NA	TRBJ1-5	TRBV6-6	NA	CASTVLGRGQPQHF	TGTGCCAGCACCGTCCTAGGGCGCGGGCAGCCCCAGCATTTT
TRBD1	TRBJ1-6	TRBV5-1	NA	CASSLEVTGRSPLHF	TGCGCCAGCAGCTTGGAAGTGACAGGGCGTTCACCCCTCCACTTT